This entry is about one T cell receptor beta chain. The data were obtained in a study of patients and donors after allogeneic stem cell transplantation. The CDR3 length is 13 residues. V lost 3 bases and J 8 bases, leaving 11 bases between the germline ends. Germline values: CDR1 KGHSH, CDR2 LQKENI. MiXCR was run by TCRdb on the RT-PCR reads, yielding one entry per CDR3 protein. Of 28,000 or so distinct CDR3 sequences in the sample, approximately 6.2% were seen once. Input material: blood, either unsorted or a sorted T cell fraction (not recorded which). The clonotype was recovered from a human donor who was either an allogeneic HSCT recipient or a stem cell or donor lymphocyte infusion donor (not recorded which). It is not recorded whose cells these are; they may come from a transplant donor. This rearrangement joins TRBV18 to TRBJ2-1; D unresolved. As DNA, the CDR3 is TGTGCCAGCTCACCCTTAATAAGCGATGAGCAGTTCTTC. It codes for CASSPLISDEQFF.